These 15 T cell receptor beta chains came from one sample sequenced in a study of blood T cell repertoires in COVID-19. The table came from immunoSEQ multiplex PCR; TCRdb's copy has only in-frame clones and leaves some out. The data contain over 200,000 clones, around 85% of them singletons. Sample: peripheral blood. These receptors were obtained from a human donor in a cohort sampled during active COVID-19.

The chain uses TRBV15 and TRBJ1-1, with 7 bases aligning to TRBD1. With 5 bases clipped from V and 5 bases from J, the junction kept 8 bases outside the gene matches. The CDR3 has 14 residues. Germline-derived CDR1 and CDR2 are LNHNV and YYDKDF (reference sequence). The CDR3 reads CATSLPGGGTEAFF. The CDR3 DNA sequence: TGTGCCACCAGCTTACCAGGGGGAGGTACTGAAGCTTTCTTT.

V is TRBV24-1 and J is TRBJ2-2; TRBD2 aligns across 15 bases. The CDR3 covers 19 residues. Unmatched junction bases numbered 3, after V lost 0 bases and J lost 2 bases. CDR1 and CDR2 from the germline V gene are KGHDR and SFDVKD. The CDR3 is CATSDLAGLAGGNTGELFF. The CDR3 DNA is TGTGCCACCAGTGATTTGGCGGGACTAGCGGGAGGAAACACCGGGGAGCTGTTTTTT.

The chain is built from TRBV27 and TRBJ2-7; 7 nucleotides match TRBD1. The V gene's germline CDR1 is MNHEY and CDR2 SMNVEV (reference sequence). The CDR3 is made up of 14 amino acids. The junction had 8 bases not matched to a gene; V was cut back by 4 bases and J by 5 bases. The DNA for the CDR3 is TGTGCCAGCAGTTGGAAAAGGGGGCTGGACGAGCAGTACTTC. Translated: CASSWKRGLDEQYF.

This clone appeared a few times. The V and J genes are TRBV5-6 and TRBJ1-4; no firm D call. Trimming took off 3 bases at V and 2 bases at J, with 11 bases between the two ends. The CDR3 runs to 15 residues. From germline, CDR1 is SGHDT and CDR2 YYEEEE. CDR3 in amino acids: CASSSLGVTNEKLFF. The CDR3, as DNA: TGTGCCAGCAGCTCCTTAGGAGTCACTAATGAAAAACTGTTTTTT. Full variable domain (missing parts from reference TRBV5-6 and TRBJ1-4): DAGVTQSPTHLIKTRGQQVTLRCSPKSGHDTVSWYQQALGQGPQFIFQYYEEEERQRGNFPDRFSGHQFPNYSSELNVNALLLGDSALYLCASSSLGVTNEKLFFGSGTQLSVL.

The J gene is TRBJ2-7, the V gene TRBV5-1; TRBD1 matches 8 bases. Germline loops: CDR1 SGHRS, CDR2 YFSETQ. Trimming took 4 bases from V and 5 from J; bases not matched to a gene: 11. This CDR3 spans 15 amino acids. The CDR3 nucleotides are TGCGCCAGCAGCCCTGCGGACAGGGAGCGGGACGAGCAGTACTTC. It translates to CASSPADRERDEQYF. The full variable domain, its missing parts supplied by reference TRBV5-1 and TRBJ2-7, is KAGVTQTPRYLIKTRGQQVTLSCSPISGHRSVSWYQQTPGQGLQFLFEYFSETQRNKGNFPGRFSGRQFSNSRSEMNVSTLELGDSALYLCASSPADRERDEQYFGPGTRLTVT.

There are a few counts of this clone. V usage is TRBV7-8 and J usage is TRBJ1-2, with TRBD1 matching 7 bases. The ends lost 4 bases at V and 8 bases at J; junction bases unmatched: 16. This CDR3 comprises 16 residues. Germline V gene data show CDR1 as SGHVS and CDR2 as FQNEAQ. CDR3 amino acids: CASSSSSSDRALGYTF. CDR3 DNA: TGTGCCAGCAGCTCCTCCTCATCTGACAGGGCTTTGGGCTACACCTTC.

This chain links TRBV5-5 with TRBJ2-1; unclear D gene. The germline gives CDR1 SGHKS, CDR2 YYEKEE (reference sequence). This CDR3 is built from 12 residues. The germline V and J ends were trimmed by 0 bases and 10 bases, with 8 bases remaining between them. CDR3 residues: CASSLVAQEQFF. DNA for the CDR3: TGTGCCAGCAGCTTGGTAGCCCAAGAGCAGTTCTTC.

The chain carries TRBV30 and TRBJ2-3, with 8 bases matching TRBD2. Trimming at V came to 0 bases and at J to 4 bases, leaving 9 bases not matched to a gene. Germline loops: CDR1 GTSNPN, CDR2 SVGIG (reference sequence). This CDR3 region has 16 residues. The CDR3: CAWSVGTRVSADTQYF. In DNA, the CDR3 is TGTGCCTGGAGTGTCGGGACTAGGGTATCCGCAGATACGCAGTATTTT.

CDR3 amino acids: CASRDGQSSGNTIYF. The CDR3 DNA sequence: TGCGCCAGCAGAGATGGACAATCATCTGGAAACACCATATATTTT. The chain recombines TRBV5-1 with TRBJ1-3; TRBD1 might be the D (5 bases). CDR3 length equals 15 residues. CDR1 is SGHRS, CDR2 YFSETQ, per germline. Trimming removed 5 bases at V and 1 base at J, with 13 bases between. The full variable domain, rest sourced from reference TRBV5-1 and TRBJ1-3, is KAGVTQTPRYLIKTRGQQVTLSCSPISGHRSVSWYQQTPGQGLQFLFEYFSETQRNKGNFPGRFSGRQFSNSRSEMNVSTLELGDSALYLCASRDGQSSGNTIYFGEGSWLTVV.

This clone showed up just a few times. The CDR3 DNA reads as TGTGCCAGCAGTGAGGCAGGGCCCTGGGCCCAGCATTTT. This gives the protein CASSEAGPWAQHF. The gene calls are TRBV2 and TRBJ1-5; TRBD1 is a possible D gene (5 bases). This CDR3 contains 13 residues. Germline V lookup: CDR1 SNHLY, CDR2 FYNNEI. Trimming stripped 3 bases from V and 11 bases from J, with 14 bases between.

The chain combines TRBV12-3 or TRBV12-4 with TRBJ1-5, with D possibly TRBD1 on 6 matching bases. Trimming took 3 bases from V and 9 from J, leaving 9 bases between them. The CDR3 is 12 residues long. CDR3 coding DNA: TGTGCCAGCAGTTTTGGACAGCTGCCCCAGCATTTT. Amino acid sequence: CASSFGQLPQHF.

This chain links TRBV7-8 with TRBJ1-2; weak D call: TRBD1 (5 bases). Trimming took off 1 base at V and 7 bases at J, with 16 bases between the two ends. Germline V gene lookup returns CDR1 SGHVS and CDR2 FQNEAQ. CDR3 length: 15 amino acids. The CDR3 bases are TGTGCCAGCAGCTTAGTTAGAGGGACGGGAGGTGGCTACACCTTC. It encodes CASSLVRGTGGGYTF.

V usage is TRBV3-1 (or the pseudogene TRBV3-2) and J usage is TRBJ2-6; 8 bases align to TRBD1. The ends lost 4 bases at V and 2 bases at J; junction bases unmatched: 7. From germline, CDR1 is LGHDT and CDR2 YNNKEL (reference sequence). This CDR3 has 17 residues. CDR3 protein: CASSLGTGVPGANVLTF. The DNA for the CDR3 is TGTGCCAGCAGCCTCGGGACAGGCGTCCCTGGGGCCAACGTCCTGACTTTC.

For this clone: This probably arose from a read error, given a far larger clone one base away. This specimen includes other DNA sequences encoding the same CDR3. The chain joins TRBV27 to TRBJ2-1, with D possibly matching TRBD2 (6 bases). Germline-derived CDR1 and CDR2 are MNHEY and SMNVEV (reference sequence). V lost 2 bases to trimming and J lost 3 bases, with 11 bases between them. The CDR3 loop spans 15 amino acids. Written as DNA, the CDR3 is TGTGCCAGCAGTTTAACTAGCCCCCACTACAATGAGCAGTTCTTC. Translating it yields CASSLTSPHYNEQFF.

V usage is TRBV7-3 and J usage is TRBJ2-7, with 10 bases lining up with TRBD2. The CDR3 has 18 residues. V was pared by 2 bases and J by 2 bases, with 12 bases of the junction left unmatched. The germline CDR1 and CDR2 sequences are SGHTA and FQGTGA. The CDR3 reads CASSLWVGTSVQPYEQYF. CDR3 nucleotide sequence: TGTGCCAGCAGCTTATGGGTCGGGACTAGCGTCCAACCCTACGAGCAGTACTTC. Combining the CDR3 with reference TRBV7-3 and TRBJ2-7 gives the whole variable domain GAGVSQTPSNKVTEKGKYVELRCDPISGHTALYWYRQSLGQGPEFLIYFQGTGAADDSGLPNDRFFAVRPEGSVSTLKIQRTERGDSAVYLCASSLWVGTSVQPYEQYFGPGTRLTVT.